A single sample is the source of the 23 T cell receptor beta chains below, sequenced in a study of response to subunit inactivated influenza vaccine. One entry per CDR3 protein, called by TCRdb with MiXCR from the RT-PCR reads. The profile covers more than 700,000 distinct CDR3 sequences, with 21% appearing a single time and roughly a tenth taken by the ten largest. The starting material was PBMCs from blood, obtained around 5 days after vaccination. The receptor set was obtained from a man aged 50 to 59 who received an inactivated influenza vaccine.

The V gene is TRBV20-1, the J gene TRBJ1-1; D not resolved. The germline V gene encodes CDR1 DFQATT and CDR2 SNEGSKA (reference sequence). The CDR3 runs 15 residues. V shed 3 bases and J shed 3 bases, with 17 bases lying between them. The CDR3 nucleotides are TGCAGTGCTAGCCCCATTCGGTTTGGGTACACTGAAGCTTTCTTT. This codes for CSASPIRFGYTEAFF.

V usage is TRBV6-5 and J usage is TRBJ1-1; D is uncertain. The CDR3 length is 14 residues. Trimming removed 2 bases from V and 6 bases from J, with 13 bases in between. Looked up from germline, CDR1 is MNHEY and CDR2 is SVGAGI. CDR3 protein: CASSYRGKEAEAFF. As DNA, the CDR3 is TGTGCCAGCAGTTACCGAGGGAAGGAGGCTGAAGCTTTCTTT.

This chain links TRBV27 with TRBJ2-4; 11 nucleotides match TRBD2. V shed 6 bases and J 4 bases; nucleotides not matched to a gene: 2. From germline, CDR1 is MNHEY and CDR2 SMNVEV (reference sequence). This CDR3 has 14 residues. The CDR3 nucleotides are TGTGCCAGCAGCGGACTAGCGGGTAAAAACATTCAGTACTTC. Its translation: CASSGLAGKNIQYF.

The chain links TRBV20-1 to TRBJ2-2; 11 nucleotides line up with TRBD2. The CDR3 totals 13 residues. Germline V gene data show CDR1 as DFQATT and CDR2 as SNEGSKA (reference sequence). CDR3: CGGTSGNTGELFF. The DNA of the CDR3 is TGCGGGGGGACTAGCGGGAACACCGGGGAGCTGTTTTTT.

The sample holds a few counts of this clonotype. The V gene is TRBV7-2, the J gene TRBJ2-5, with 13 bases lining up with TRBD2. J was trimmed by 7 bases and V by 5 bases; bases with no gene match: 1. This CDR3 contains 13 residues. Per the germline V gene, CDR1 is SGHTA and CDR2 is FQGNSA. The CDR3 loop is CASSRTSGGTQYF. In nucleotides, the CDR3 is TGTGCCAGCAGCCGGACTAGCGGGGGGACCCAGTACTTC.

This clonotype has just a few counts. The V call is TRBV7-9, the J call TRBJ2-1, with a weak D call TRBD1 (5 bases). The V and J ends lost 5 bases and 6 bases respectively, with 17 bases between them. Per germline, CDR1 SEHNR and CDR2 FQNEAQ (reference sequence). This CDR3 is built from 15 residues. The chain's CDR3 is CASSHRSRVSNEQFF. The CDR3 DNA reads as TGTGCCAGCAGCCACCGGAGCAGGGTGAGCAATGAGCAGTTCTTC.

This clonotype was found a few times. The CDR3, as DNA: TGCAGTGTAGGACTAGCGGGATACTACGAGCAGTACTTC. This codes for CSVGLAGYYEQYF. This chain connects TRBV29-1 to TRBJ2-7; 12 nucleotides agree with TRBD2. The CDR3 has 13 amino acids. CDR1 SQVTM and CDR2 ANQGSEA come from the germline V gene.

The chain uses TRBV10-1 and TRBJ1-2; D gene unclear. CDR1 is WNHNN, CDR2 SYGVQD, per germline (reference sequence). CDR3 length: 13 amino acids. Trimming took off 6 bases at V and 3 bases at J, with 11 bases between the two ends. The CDR3 coding sequence is TGCGCCAGCAGCCCCGAGACCGACTATGGCTACACCTTC. Translated: CASSPETDYGYTF.

The gene calls are TRBV7-2 and TRBJ1-1, with 8 bases lining up with TRBD1. This CDR3 has 15 amino acids. Trimming cost V 5 bases and J 5 bases; bases outside gene matches: 10. CDR1 and CDR2 from the germline V gene are SGHTA and FQGNSA. CDR3 loop: CASSTQRTGLTEAFF. DNA of the CDR3: TGTGCCAGCAGCACCCAGCGGACAGGGTTGACTGAAGCTTTCTTT.

J is TRBJ2-1 and V is TRBV7-9; D unclear. V shed 1 base and J shed 6 bases, with 7 bases lying between them. The CDR3 contains 13 residues. CDR1 and CDR2 (germline): SEHNR, FQNEAQ (reference sequence). This CDR3 reads CASSLGTINEQFF. The CDR3 DNA reads as TGTGCCAGCAGCTTAGGGACCATCAATGAGCAGTTCTTC.

The chain carries TRBV19 and TRBJ2-7; D might be TRBD2 (5 bases). From germline, CDR1 is LNHDA and CDR2 SQIVND (reference sequence). V lost 4 bases and J lost 7, with 14 bases in between. The CDR3 consists of 13 residues. The CDR3 nucleotides are TGTGCCAGTAGTACCCGGACGAGGACTGAGCAGTACTTC. This gives the protein CASSTRTRTEQYF.

This clonotype has a handful of counts. At one end, the junction sequence differs from germline, possibly due to a read error. V usage is TRBV7-2 and J usage is TRBJ2-1; TRBD2 aligns across 16 bases. The CDR3 runs to 13 residues. Germline V gene lookup returns CDR1 SGHTA and CDR2 FQGNSA. The CDR3 nucleotides are TGTGCCAGCAGCTCCGCCGGGACTAGCGGGAGGGCCTTC. Its translation: CASSSAGTSGRAF. Full variable domain (rest looked up from reference TRBV7-2 and TRBJ2-1): GAGVSQSPSNKVTEKGKDVELRCDPISGHTALYWYRQSLGQGLEFLIYFQGNSAPDKSGLPSDRFSAERTGGSVSTLTIQRTQQEDSAVYLCASSSAGTSGRAFGPGTRLTVL.

This chain uses TRBV7-2 with TRBJ2-7; perhaps TRBD1 as D (5 bases). Looked up from germline, CDR1 is SGHTA and CDR2 is FQGNSA. The CDR3 runs to 15 residues. Trimming pared 5 bases from V and 5 bases from J, leaving 19 bases between. CDR3 bases: TGTGCCAGCAGCCTCCGGTGGCAGGGTGCCCACGAGCAGTACTTC. Protein: CASSLRWQGAHEQYF.

In this sample, this clonotype turned up a few times. This rearrangement joins TRBV6-2 or TRBV6-3 to TRBJ1-4; tentative D call: TRBD1 (6 bases). The CDR3 sequence is 14 residues long. V shed 7 bases and J shed 8 bases, with 17 bases lying between them. Germline V gene data show CDR1 as MNHEY and CDR2 as SVGEGT. The CDR3 loop is CASTRTGWIEKLFF. DNA of the CDR3: TGTGCCAGCACCAGAACAGGGTGGATAGAAAAACTGTTTTTT.

The V gene is TRBV15, the J gene TRBJ2-7; a possible D gene is TRBD1 (6 bases). The CDR3 is 15 residues long. V was clipped by 0 bases and J by 2 bases, with 11 bases between them. The germline gives CDR1 LNHNV, CDR2 YYDKDF (reference sequence). This chain's CDR3 is CATSRDRGLTYEQYF. The CDR3 nucleotides are TGTGCCACCAGCAGAGACAGGGGCCTTACCTACGAGCAGTACTTC.

The chain links TRBV12-3 or TRBV12-4 to TRBJ2-2; D not resolved. V lost 6 bases, J lost 0 bases, and 8 bases lay in between. The length of the CDR3 is 14 residues. CDR3 bases: TGTGCCAGCAGCCGTAGGACGAACACCGGGGAGCTGTTTTTT. Translating it yields CASSRRTNTGELFF.

The rearrangement joins TRBV10-3 to TRBJ1-2; D is uncertain. V was cut by 6 bases and J by 8 bases, with 16 bases left in between. This CDR3 is 13 amino acids long. Germline CDR1 and CDR2: ENHRY and SYGVKD. In DNA, the CDR3 is TGTGCCATCAGCGATTCGGTGAGGGCAGGCTACACCTTC. Amino acid sequence: CAISDSVRAGYTF.

This chain connects TRBV7-9 to TRBJ2-2; D might be TRBD1 or TRBD2, each matching 5 bases. Trimming took 7 bases from V and 5 from J, leaving 20 bases between them. Looked up from germline, CDR1 is SEHNR and CDR2 is FQNEAQ (reference sequence). The CDR3 has 16 amino acids. The CDR3 nucleotides read TGTGCCAGCATCCCCCTCTTGGCAGGGAGTACCGGGGAGCTGTTTTTT. Its protein product is CASIPLLAGSTGELFF. The variable domain in full, with the rest retrieved from reference TRBV7-9 and TRBJ2-2, is DTGVSQNPRHKITKRGQNVTFRCDPISEHNRLYWYRQTLGQGPEFLTYFQNEAQLEKSRLLSDRFSAERPKGSFSTLEIQRTEQGDSAMYLCASIPLLAGSTGELFFGEGSRLTVL.

The V gene is TRBV20-1, the J gene TRBJ2-5; 10 bases agree with TRBD2. Germline V gene sequence: CDR1 DFQATT, CDR2 SNEGSKA (reference sequence). The CDR3 is 15 residues long. Trimming at V came to 5 bases and at J to 7 bases, leaving 13 bases not matched to a gene. The CDR3 sequence is CSAPERGGGSVTQYF. DNA of the CDR3: TGCAGTGCTCCTGAGCGGGGGGGTGGTTCGGTGACCCAGTACTTC.

This clonotype occurred once. The V and J genes are TRBV24-1 and TRBJ2-5, with 7 bases identical to TRBD1. The V segment lost 5 bases and the J segment 4 bases; nucleotides outside the gene matches: 9. The CDR3 covers 15 residues. Germline lookup yields CDR1 KGHDR and CDR2 SFDVKD. The CDR3 loop is CATSGHGTDRETQYF. The DNA for the CDR3 is TGTGCCACCAGTGGGCATGGGACAGATAGAGAGACCCAGTACTTC.

The sample holds many counts of this clonotype. The V call is TRBV11-1, the J call TRBJ2-1, with TRBD2 matching 12 bases. The CDR3 is made up of 18 amino acids. Trimming removed 5 bases from V and 1 base from J; junction bases left unmatched: 9. CDR1 is SGHAT and CDR2 is FQDESV in the germline V gene (reference sequence). This chain's CDR3 is CASSLRTSGKLSYNEQFF. The DNA for the CDR3 is TGTGCCAGCAGCCTGAGGACTAGCGGGAAGTTGTCCTACAATGAGCAGTTCTTC.

This clonotype was seen ten or more times. Compared with germline, one end of the junction differs, possibly owing to a read error. This rearrangement joins TRBV28 to TRBJ1-5, with 7 bases identical to TRBD1. The CDR3 covers 14 residues. Germline loops: CDR1 MDHEN, CDR2 SYDVKM. This CDR3 is CAGRGQHSNQPQHF. CDR3 coding DNA: TGTGCCGGCAGGGGACAGCATAGCAATCAGCCCCAGCATTTT.

This clonotype has more than one count but fewer than ten. The chain links TRBV6-5 to TRBJ2-7, with D perhaps matching TRBD1 (8 bases). V lost 0 bases and J 11 bases, leaving 14 bases between the germline ends. The CDR3 sequence is 13 residues long. CDR1 and CDR2 from the germline V gene are MNHEY and SVGAGI. CDR3 sequence: CASSYSRTGREYF. The CDR3 DNA is TGTGCCAGCAGTTACTCCAGGACAGGGAGGGAGTACTTC.